These T cell receptor beta chains were read from a single sample in a study of blood T cell repertoires in COVID-19. Sequenced by immunoSEQ multiplex PCR; TCRdb stores in-frame clones only, minus some. This table has about 280,000 clones, roughly 85% appearing once. The sample consisted of PBMCs or T cells enriched from blood (not recorded which). These receptors were obtained from a woman aged 40 to 50 who had recovered from COVID-19. Each CDR3 is given with its conserved first and last residue. The D gene is left open where the match is weak. Size is stated for part of the rows, as once, few or many counts, or as a class when the clone is expanded.

J gene: TRBJ2-1
V gene: TRBV7-2
D gene: .
clone size: once
CDR3 DNA: TGTGCCAGCAGCCTTGACAGATACAATGAGCAGTTCTTC
CDR3 protein: CASSLDRYNEQFF

J gene: TRBJ2-5
V gene: TRBV6-2/TRBV6-3
D gene: .
clone size: .
CDR3 DNA: TGTGCCAGCAGCGACAGGTTGAAAGGAGAGACCCAGTACTTC
CDR3 protein: CASSDRLKGETQYF

J gene: TRBJ2-7
V gene: TRBV7-2
D gene: TRBD2
clone size: .
CDR3 DNA: TGTGCCAGCAGCTTAAATGGAGCGGGAGGAACCTACGAGCAGTACTTC
CDR3 protein: CASSLNGAGGTYEQYF

J gene: TRBJ2-1
V gene: TRBV18
D gene: TRBD1
clone size: once
CDR3 DNA: TGTGCCAGCTCACAGAGGACCGGGACAGCCTACAATGAGCAGTTCTTC
CDR3 protein: CASSQRTGTAYNEQFF

J gene: TRBJ1-3
V gene: TRBV3-1/TRBV3-2
D gene: TRBD1
clone size: .
CDR3 DNA: TGTGCCAGCAGCCCCACAGGGGGCGCGGAGGGAAACACCATATATTTT
CDR3 protein: CASSPTGGAEGNTIYF

J gene: TRBJ2-3
V gene: TRBV4-2
D gene: .
clone size: .
CDR3 DNA: TGTGCCAGCAGCGGAGGAAGCACAGATACGCAGTATTTT
CDR3 protein: CASSGGSTDTQYF

J gene: TRBJ2-7
V gene: TRBV7-9
D gene: .
clone size: .
CDR3 DNA: TGTGCCAGCAGCATGGGGGCGGGCCCCTACGAGCAGTACTTC
CDR3 protein: CASSMGAGPYEQYF

J gene: TRBJ2-7
V gene: TRBV6-5
D gene: .
clone size: .
CDR3 DNA: TGTGCCAGCAGCCTGAACCGCGGGGCCTACGAGCAGTACTTC
CDR3 protein: CASSLNRGAYEQYF

J gene: TRBJ2-5
V gene: TRBV6-5
D gene: TRBD1
clone size: .
CDR3 DNA: TGTGCCAGCAGTTTCCCCGGGACAGGGGGCGCAGAGACCCAGTACTTC
CDR3 protein: CASSFPGTGGAETQYF

J gene: TRBJ1-2
V gene: TRBV30
D gene: .
clone size: .
CDR3 DNA: TGTGCCTGGAGTGTTGGCTGGCCGCGGGGCTACACCTTC
CDR3 protein: CAWSVGWPRGYTF

J gene: TRBJ2-1
V gene: TRBV7-9
D gene: TRBD2
clone size: .
CDR3 DNA: TGTGCCAGCAGCTTAGCGGGACTAGCGGGCGGCAATGAGCAGTTCTTC
CDR3 protein: CASSLAGLAGGNEQFF

J gene: TRBJ1-6
V gene: TRBV4-3
D gene: .
clone size: .
CDR3 DNA: TGCGCCAGCAGCCAACTAACTCGGGATTCACCCCTCCACTTT
CDR3 protein: CASSQLTRDSPLHF

J gene: TRBJ2-2
V gene: TRBV7-3
D gene: .
clone size: .
CDR3 DNA: TGTGCCAGCAGAGCAGGGACACAGACCGGGGAGCTGTTTTTT
CDR3 protein: CASRAGTQTGELFF

J gene: TRBJ2-2
V gene: TRBV30
D gene: .
clone size: .
CDR3 DNA: TGTGCCGGGGGGTGGCAGGGTCACACCGGGGAGCTGTTTTTT
CDR3 protein: CAGGWQGHTGELFF

J gene: TRBJ2-5
V gene: TRBV7-2
D gene: TRBD1
clone size: .
CDR3 DNA: TGTGCCAGCAGCGCGACCTCCGGGACAGGGTTCGAGACCCAGTACTTC
CDR3 protein: CASSATSGTGFETQYF

J gene: TRBJ2-1
V gene: TRBV3-1/TRBV3-2
D gene: TRBD2
clone size: .
CDR3 DNA: TGTGCCAGCAGCCGGACTAGCGGCCAATACAATGAGCAGTTCTTC
CDR3 protein: CASSRTSGQYNEQFF

J gene: TRBJ2-7
V gene: TRBV5-1
D gene: TRBD1
clone size: .
CDR3 DNA: TGCGCCAGCAGCAAGGACAGGGGCACCTACGAGCAGTACTTC
CDR3 protein: CASSKDRGTYEQYF

J gene: TRBJ1-1
V gene: TRBV7-3
D gene: TRBD1
clone size: .
CDR3 DNA: TGTGCCAGCAGCCCCGGGGACAGGCCTAGAAGCACTGAAGCTTTCTTT
CDR3 protein: CASSPGDRPRSTEAFF

J gene: TRBJ1-2
V gene: TRBV30
D gene: .
clone size: .
CDR3 DNA: TGTGCCTGGAGTGCGCAGGGGTTTGGAGGCTATGGCTACACCTTC
CDR3 protein: CAWSAQGFGGYGYTF

J gene: TRBJ1-2
V gene: TRBV28
D gene: .
clone size: .
CDR3 DNA: TGTGCCAGCCTGAAACCCCAGGGCTCCTATGGCTACACCTTC
CDR3 protein: CASLKPQGSYGYTF

J gene: TRBJ2-1
V gene: TRBV27
D gene: .
clone size: .
CDR3 DNA: TGTGCCAGCGGACAGTACAACTACAATGAGCAGTTCTTC
CDR3 protein: CASGQYNYNEQFF

J gene: TRBJ2-1
V gene: TRBV24-1
D gene: .
clone size: .
CDR3 DNA: TGTGCCACCAGTGATTTTGGCCATAACAATGAGCAGTTCTTC
CDR3 protein: CATSDFGHNNEQFF

J gene: TRBJ1-3
V gene: TRBV9
D gene: .
clone size: .
CDR3 DNA: TGTGCCAGCAGCCCCAGACTCAGCTCTGGAAACACCATATATTTT
CDR3 protein: CASSPRLSSGNTIYF

J gene: TRBJ1-2
V gene: TRBV6-4
D gene: TRBD1
clone size: .
CDR3 DNA: TGTGCCAGCAACGACGGGACAGGGATCTCTGGCTACACCTTC
CDR3 protein: CASNDGTGISGYTF

J gene: TRBJ2-2
V gene: TRBV6-5
D gene: .
clone size: .
CDR3 DNA: TGTGCCAGCAGTCGAGGAGGAAGCAACACCGGGGAGCTGTTTTTT
CDR3 protein: CASSRGGSNTGELFF

J gene: TRBJ2-2
V gene: TRBV7-2
D gene: TRBD2
clone size: .
CDR3 DNA: TGTGCCAGCAGCTCCGACCGACTAGCGGTCACCGGGGAGCTGTTTTTT
CDR3 protein: CASSSDRLAVTGELFF

J gene: TRBJ1-2
V gene: TRBV28
D gene: TRBD1
clone size: .
CDR3 DNA: TGTGCCAGCAGTTTCGACAGGGGGCGCAACTATGGCTACACCTTC
CDR3 protein: CASSFDRGRNYGYTF

J gene: TRBJ2-7
V gene: TRBV5-1
D gene: .
clone size: .
CDR3 DNA: TGCGCCAGCAGCATATCAGGGGCGGCCTACGAGCAGTACTTC
CDR3 protein: CASSISGAAYEQYF

J gene: TRBJ2-2
V gene: TRBV11-2
D gene: TRBD2
clone size: few
CDR3 DNA: TGTGCCAGCAGCTTTCAGCGGGACGCGAACACCGGGGAGCTGTTTTTT
CDR3 protein: CASSFQRDANTGELFF

J gene: TRBJ1-6
V gene: TRBV7-2
D gene: .
clone size: .
CDR3 DNA: TGTGCCAGCAGCTTAATCGAACCAGGGGTTTCACCCCTCCACTTT
CDR3 protein: CASSLIEPGVSPLHF

J gene: TRBJ1-2
V gene: TRBV15
D gene: .
clone size: .
CDR3 DNA: TGTGCCACCAGCAGAGATCCGGGTGGATCTGGCGGCTACACCTTC
CDR3 protein: CATSRDPGGSGGYTF

J gene: TRBJ1-1
V gene: TRBV29-1
D gene: .
clone size: .
CDR3 DNA: TGCAGCGTTGAAAGAGGGGCGGGGAGCACTGAAGCTTTCTTT
CDR3 protein: CSVERGAGSTEAFF

J gene: TRBJ2-3
V gene: TRBV6-2/TRBV6-3
D gene: TRBD2
clone size: .
CDR3 DNA: TGTGCCAGCAGTTACGGGCGGGAGCCCCCAGATACGCAGTATTTT
CDR3 protein: CASSYGREPPDTQYF